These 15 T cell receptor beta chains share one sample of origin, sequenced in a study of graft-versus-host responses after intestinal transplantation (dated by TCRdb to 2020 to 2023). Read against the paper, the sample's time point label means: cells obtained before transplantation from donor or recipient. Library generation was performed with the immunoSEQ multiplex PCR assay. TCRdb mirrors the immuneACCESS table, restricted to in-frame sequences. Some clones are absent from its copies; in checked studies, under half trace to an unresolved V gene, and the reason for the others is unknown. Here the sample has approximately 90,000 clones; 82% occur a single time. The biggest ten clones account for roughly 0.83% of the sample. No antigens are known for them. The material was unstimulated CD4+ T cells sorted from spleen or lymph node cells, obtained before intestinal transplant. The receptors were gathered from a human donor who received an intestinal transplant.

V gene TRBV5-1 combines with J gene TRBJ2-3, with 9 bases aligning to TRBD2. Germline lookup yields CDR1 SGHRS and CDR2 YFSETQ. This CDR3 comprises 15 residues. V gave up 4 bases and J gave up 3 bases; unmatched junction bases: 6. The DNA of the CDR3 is TGCGCCAGCAGCCAACCTAGCGGGGAGACAGATACGCAGTATTTT. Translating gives CASSQPSGETDTQYF.

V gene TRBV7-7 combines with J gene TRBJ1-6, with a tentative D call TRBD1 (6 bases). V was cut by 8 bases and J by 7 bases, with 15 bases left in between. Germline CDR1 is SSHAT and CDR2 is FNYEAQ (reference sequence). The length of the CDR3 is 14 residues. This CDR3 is CASPSGGRNSPLHF. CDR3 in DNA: TGTGCCAGCCCCTCGGGGGGGCGAAATTCACCCCTCCACTTT.

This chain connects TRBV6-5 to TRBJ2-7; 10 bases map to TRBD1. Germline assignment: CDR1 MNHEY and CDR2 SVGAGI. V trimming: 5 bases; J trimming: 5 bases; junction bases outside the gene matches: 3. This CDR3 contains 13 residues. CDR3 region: CASSRDRGHEQYF. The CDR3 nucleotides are TGTGCCAGCAGTCGGGACAGGGGCCACGAGCAGTACTTC.

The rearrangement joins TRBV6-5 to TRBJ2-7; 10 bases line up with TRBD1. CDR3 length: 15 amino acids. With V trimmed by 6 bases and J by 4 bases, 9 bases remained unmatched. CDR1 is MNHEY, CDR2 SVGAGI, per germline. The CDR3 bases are TGTGCCAGCAGAACCGGGACAGGGGCGATATACGAGCAGTACTTC. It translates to CASRTGTGAIYEQYF.

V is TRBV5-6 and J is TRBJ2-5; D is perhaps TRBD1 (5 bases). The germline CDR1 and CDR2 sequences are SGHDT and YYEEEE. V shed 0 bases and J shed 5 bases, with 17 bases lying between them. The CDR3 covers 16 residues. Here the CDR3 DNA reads TGTGCCAGCAGCTTGGCAAGGGGTCTCGTAGGGGAGACCCAGTACTTC. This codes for CASSLARGLVGETQYF. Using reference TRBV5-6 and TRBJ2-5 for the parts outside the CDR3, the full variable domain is DAGVTQSPTHLIKTRGQQVTLRCSPKSGHDTVSWYQQALGQGPQFIFQYYEEEERQRGNFPDRFSGHQFPNYSSELNVNALLLGDSALYLCASSLARGLVGETQYFGPGTRLLVL.

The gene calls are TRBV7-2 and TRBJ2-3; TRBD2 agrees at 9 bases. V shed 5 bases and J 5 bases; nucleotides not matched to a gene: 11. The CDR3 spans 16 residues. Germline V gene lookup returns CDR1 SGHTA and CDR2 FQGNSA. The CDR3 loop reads CASSPQSRGGGDTQYF. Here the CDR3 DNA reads TGTGCCAGCAGCCCCCAGTCGCGGGGGGGAGGAGATACGCAGTATTTT.

CDR3 in DNA: TGCAGCGTTCGGACCCTTACAGGCCCATTCGGGTATGGCTACACCTTC. It encodes CSVRTLTGPFGYGYTF. The chain combines TRBV29-1 with TRBJ1-2; weak D call: TRBD1 (5 bases). There are 16 residues in the CDR3. Trimming shortened V by 5 bases and J by 5 bases, and 24 bases separated the two germline ends. Germline assignment: CDR1 SQVTM and CDR2 ANQGSEA.

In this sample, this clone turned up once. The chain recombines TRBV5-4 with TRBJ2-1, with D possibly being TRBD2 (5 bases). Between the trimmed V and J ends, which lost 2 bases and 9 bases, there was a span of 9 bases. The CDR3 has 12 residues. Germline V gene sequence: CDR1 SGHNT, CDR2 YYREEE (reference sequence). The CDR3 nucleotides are TGTGCCAGCAGCTTCGGAGGAGGTGAGCAGTTCTTC. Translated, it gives CASSFGGGEQFF.

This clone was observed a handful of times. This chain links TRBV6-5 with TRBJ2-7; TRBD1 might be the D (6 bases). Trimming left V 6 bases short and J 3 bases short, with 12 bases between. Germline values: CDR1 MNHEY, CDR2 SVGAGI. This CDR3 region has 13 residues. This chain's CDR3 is CASRPDRRYEQYF. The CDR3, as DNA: TGTGCCAGCAGACCGGACAGACGCTACGAGCAGTACTTC.

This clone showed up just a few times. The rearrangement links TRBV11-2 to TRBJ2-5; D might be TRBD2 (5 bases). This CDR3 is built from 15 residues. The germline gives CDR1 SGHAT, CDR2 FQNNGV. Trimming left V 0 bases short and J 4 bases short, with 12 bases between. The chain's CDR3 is CASSLEQRPRETQYF. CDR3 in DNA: TGTGCCAGCAGCTTAGAACAGCGGCCACGAGAGACCCAGTACTTC.

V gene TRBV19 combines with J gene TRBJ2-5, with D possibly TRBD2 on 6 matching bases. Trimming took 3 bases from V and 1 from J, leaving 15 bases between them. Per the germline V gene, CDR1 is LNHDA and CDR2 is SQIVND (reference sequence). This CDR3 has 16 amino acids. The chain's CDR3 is CASSMDWTIPQETQYF. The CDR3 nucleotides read TGTGCCAGTAGTATGGACTGGACTATCCCCCAAGAGACCCAGTACTTC.

Here the CDR3 DNA reads TGTGCCAGCAGCCCGGGGGGGGGCTATGGCTACACCTTC. It translates to CASSPGGGYGYTF. This rearrangement joins TRBV7-3 to TRBJ1-2; TRBD1 is a possible D gene (5 bases). The germline V and J ends were trimmed by 5 bases and 4 bases, with 11 bases remaining between them. This CDR3 region has 13 residues. Germline V CDR1 and CDR2: SGHTA, FQGTGA.

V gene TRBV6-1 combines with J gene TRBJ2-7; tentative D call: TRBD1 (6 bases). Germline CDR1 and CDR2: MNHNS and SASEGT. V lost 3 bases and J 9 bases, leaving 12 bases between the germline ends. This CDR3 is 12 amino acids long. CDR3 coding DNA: TGTGCCAGCAGTGATCCTGGACAGACGCAGTACTTC. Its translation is CASSDPGQTQYF.

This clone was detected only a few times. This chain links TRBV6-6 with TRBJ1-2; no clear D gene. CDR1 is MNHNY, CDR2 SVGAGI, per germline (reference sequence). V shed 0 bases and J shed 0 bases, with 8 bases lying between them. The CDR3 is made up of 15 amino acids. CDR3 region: CASSYSSSANYGYTF. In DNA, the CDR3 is TGTGCCAGCAGTTACTCGTCTTCAGCTAACTATGGCTACACCTTC.

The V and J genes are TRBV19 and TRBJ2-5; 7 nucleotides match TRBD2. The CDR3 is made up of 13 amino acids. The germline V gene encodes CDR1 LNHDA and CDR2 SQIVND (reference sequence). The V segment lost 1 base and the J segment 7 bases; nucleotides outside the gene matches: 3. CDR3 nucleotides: TGTGCCAGTAGTATAGGCGGGGGTGTGACCCAGTACTTC. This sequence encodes CASSIGGGVTQYF.